This record looks at one TCR beta chain sequence and its context. Its antigen is still unknown. Nothing much larger sits one base from this clone, and base qualities are not available. The library was made by the immunoSEQ multiplex PCR assay. The source is immuneACCESS, and TCRdb retained only in-frame sequences with V and J called. Part of the clones is not carried over; for the studies checked, unresolved V genes explain less than half of this, and the remainder is unexplained. In all, the sample holds over 10,000 clones, and around nine tenths of those were seen once. 4.5% to 7% of the sample lies in the top ten. The germline V gene (reference sequence) sets CDR1 to MNHNY and CDR2 to SVGAGI. The CDR3 runs 15 residues from the cysteine to the phenylalanine. The retained sequence is limited to the CDR3, 45 bases, with the frame set at the first base. Trimmed from V: 6 bases; trimmed from J: 6 bases; junction bases lacking a gene match: 10.

The data belong to a study of chemoradiotherapy in HPV16-positive cancers (dated by TCRdb to the early 2020s). About the study as a whole: Functional T-cell assays on cells from two HPV16-positive patients defined candidate HPV-specific T-cell clones and common TCR motifs. TCR repertoires from roughly 93 patients with HPV-related cancers were then used to track the candidate HPV-specific TCRs and motifs. The study set out to ask whether T-cell immunity against the HPV oncoproteins E6 and E7 changes over the course of chemoradiotherapy and whether that immunity affects survival. What the work shows at the level of the full study, not this receptor alone: Expansion of candidate HPV-specific clones and E7-related TCR motifs was observed in the tumor microenvironment during treatment, whereas no such expansion was observed for non-HPV-specific T cells. Among HPV16-positive patients, expansion of HPV-responsive T cells during chemoradiotherapy was associated with better recurrence-free survival. Only a couple of HPV16-positive patients were used to derive the functional definition of HPV-specific T cells, and the survival association was reported for HPV16-positive patients.

Repertoires were sampled repeatedly over the course of chemoradiotherapy, so clonal expansion could be followed in the tumor microenvironment. The source material was blood, sampled from a patient who underwent chemoradiotherapy. The sequence is built from TRBV6-6 and TRBJ2-1, and 8 junction bases match TRBD1. The origin of this receptor is a human donor with HPV-associated anogenital cancer. The DNA is TGTGCCAGCAGCGCCTCAGGGGGCTGGGGCAATGAGCAGTTCTTC. Protein translation: CASSASGGWGNEQFF.